The text below deals with one T cell receptor beta chain. The data are from a study of T cell responses to AZD1222 COVID-19 vaccine. CDR1 LNHDA and CDR2 SQIVND come from the germline V gene (reference sequence). Trimming removed 5 bases from V and 6 bases from J; junction bases left unmatched: 3. The CDR3 is made up of 13 amino acids. Sequencing was performed with immunoSEQ multiplex PCR; in TCRdb, only in-frame clones are kept and a portion is missing. The top ten hold about 3.2% of the sample, which has about 150,000 clones, 90% seen once. This chain links TRBV19 with TRBJ2-1, with TRBD2 matching 8 bases. The receptor was isolated from an adult who received the AZD1222 COVID-19 vaccine. The specimen comprised peripheral blood, sampled 28 days after the second AZD1222 dose. The CDR3 DNA reads as TGTGCCAGTAGTCCCGGGACTAGCAATGAGCAGTTCTTC. Its protein is CASSPGTSNEQFF.